The next 24 T cell receptor beta chains were all read from a single sample in a study of T cells of healthy individuals. TCRdb fed the 5' RACE reads into MiXCR, producing one record per CDR3 protein. The sample has nearly 100,000 distinct CDR3 sequences; under 20% are singletons. The receptors come from a human donor in good health.

This clonotype appeared many times. The chain carries TRBV4-1 and TRBJ2-5, with TRBD2 identical over 8 bases. CDR1 MGHRA and CDR2 YSYEKL come from the germline V gene. CDR3 length equals 14 residues. V dropped 7 bases and J dropped 3; count of bases not matched to a gene: 7. In DNA form, the CDR3 reads TGCGCCAGCAAGGGACTAGGGGCGAAAGAGACCCAGTACTTC. Its translation is CASKGLGAKETQYF.

This clonotype was counted at least ten times. The chain carries TRBV28 and TRBJ2-3; 9 bases map to TRBD2. In germline, CDR1 is MDHEN, CDR2 SYDVKM. Trimming removed 9 bases from V and 4 bases from J; junction bases left unmatched: 8. CDR3 size: 14 residues. CDR3 sequence reads: CASLASGIADTQYF. The CDR3 DNA reads as TGTGCCAGTTTGGCTAGCGGGATAGCAGATACGCAGTATTTT.

The V call is TRBV7-2, the J call TRBJ2-5, with a tentative D call TRBD1 (5 bases). Looked up from germline, CDR1 is SGHTA and CDR2 is FQGNSA. Between the trimmed V and J ends, which lost 1 base and 5 bases, there was a span of 8 bases. This CDR3 is 13 amino acids long. Here the CDR3 DNA reads TGTGCCAGCAGCTTAGGCAGGGTCGAGACCCAGTACTTC. Amino acids: CASSLGRVETQYF.

The chain carries TRBV12-3 or TRBV12-4 and TRBJ2-1; 9 bases match TRBD2. The CDR3 sequence is 16 residues long. V gave up 1 base and J gave up 8 bases; unmatched junction bases: 9. CDR3 in amino acids: CASSLGLAGTLDEQFF. The DNA of the CDR3 is TGTGCCAGCAGTTTAGGTCTAGCGGGAACCCTCGATGAGCAGTTCTTC.

This chain links TRBV20-1 with TRBJ1-6, with D hard to call. This CDR3 is built from 18 residues. V lost 1 base and J 10 bases, leaving 26 bases between the germline ends. The germline gives CDR1 DFQATT, CDR2 SNEGSKA (reference sequence). In DNA, the CDR3 is TGCAGTGCTAGAGGCCAAGGGTACGGCGGGGATAAGATATCACCCCTCCACTTT. This encodes CSARGQGYGGDKISPLHF.

As for this clonotype: A read error may explain this, as a much larger clone is one base away. V is TRBV6-6 and J is TRBJ2-7, with TRBD1 matching over 8 bases. With V trimmed by 6 bases and J by 6 bases, 10 bases remained unmatched. CDR1 MNHNY and CDR2 SVGAGI come from the germline V gene (reference sequence). This CDR3 is 14 amino acids long. The CDR3 DNA reads TGTGCCAGCAGCCCGGGACAGGACCTTTTCGAGCAGTACTTC. Protein product: CASSPGQDLFEQYF.

V usage is TRBV10-1 and J usage is TRBJ2-1; tentatively, D is TRBD2 (6 bases). Per the germline V gene, CDR1 is WNHNN and CDR2 is SYGVQD (reference sequence). The CDR3 spans 14 residues. Trimming pared 6 bases from V and 8 bases from J, leaving 17 bases between. The CDR3: CASRTHRRGYEQFF. The CDR3 DNA reads as TGCGCCAGCAGGACACACCGGCGGGGATATGAGCAGTTCTTC.

V is TRBV7-6 and J is TRBJ2-7; 9 bases are a match to TRBD2. Germline CDR1 reads SGHVS; CDR2 reads FNYEAQ. The CDR3 totals 15 residues. The ends lost 5 bases at V and 1 base at J; junction bases unmatched: 6. CDR3: CASSHRLAESYEQYF. In nucleotides, the CDR3 is TGTGCCAGCAGCCATAGACTAGCGGAATCCTACGAGCAGTACTTC.

This clonotype appeared a few times. The genes are TRBV28 and TRBJ2-5; 8 nucleotides agree with TRBD1. Germline assignment: CDR1 MDHEN and CDR2 SYDVKM. With V trimmed by 6 bases and J by 4 bases, 4 bases remained unmatched. This CDR3 is 13 amino acids long. CDR3 nucleotides: TGTGCCAGCAGCTCTGACAGGGGAGAGACCCAGTACTTC. It codes for CASSSDRGETQYF.

The chain has TRBV5-1 and TRBJ2-4, with a possible D match to TRBD1 (5 bases). V gave up 0 bases and J gave up 1 base, with 5 bases separating them. Per germline, CDR1 SGHRS and CDR2 YFSETQ. The CDR3 runs to 14 residues. The CDR3 sequence is CASSLEGAKNIQYF. CDR3 nucleotide sequence: TGCGCCAGCAGCTTGGAGGGGGCCAAAAACATTCAGTACTTC.

V and J are TRBV20-1 and TRBJ1-1, with 7 bases lining up with TRBD1. The CDR3 has 14 residues. V was pared by 3 bases and J by 6 bases, with 10 bases of the junction left unmatched. Looked up from germline, CDR1 is DFQATT and CDR2 is SNEGSKA (reference sequence). The DNA of the CDR3 is TGCAGTGCTAGGTCGACAGGGTGGGAGTCTGAAGCTTTCTTT. This translates into CSARSTGWESEAFF.

The DNA of the CDR3 is TGTGCCAGCAGTTGGACACGCGGGATGGGAGAGACCCAGTACTTC. This translates into CASSWTRGMGETQYF. The gene calls are TRBV27 and TRBJ2-5, with D perhaps matching TRBD2 (6 bases). Germline V CDR1 and CDR2: MNHEY, SMNVEV (reference sequence). Trimming pared 4 bases from V and 4 bases from J, leaving 16 bases between. The CDR3 sequence is 15 residues long.

This clonotype was seen just once. V gene TRBV2 combines with J gene TRBJ1-1; D gene uncertain. CDR3 length: 13 residues. Germline CDR1 SNHLY, CDR2 FYNNEI. The V and J ends lost 0 bases and 5 bases respectively, with 7 bases between them. This CDR3 reads CASSEAGGTEAFF. The CDR3 DNA follows: TGTGCCAGCAGTGAAGCGGGTGGGACTGAAGCTTTCTTT.

Comment on this clonotype: A read error may produce the germline difference seen at one junction end. CDR3 amino acids: CASTTPDLVGTQHF. The CDR3 bases are TGTGCCAGCACTACCCCGGACCTTGTGGGGACCCAGCACTTC. V is TRBV6-5 and J is TRBJ2-5; D may be TRBD1 or TRBD2 (5 bases each). There are 14 residues in the CDR3. The germline CDR1 and CDR2 sequences are MNHEY and SVGAGI.

This clonotype was seen a few times. In nucleotides, the CDR3 is TGTGCCAGCAGCTCTATGGGGACGGCTCAAGAGACCCAGTACTTC. Protein sequence: CASSSMGTAQETQYF. This chain connects TRBV7-2 to TRBJ2-5; D may be TRBD1 or TRBD2 (5 bases each). The V end lost 4 bases, the J end lost 2 bases, and 14 bases lay between the germline ends. CDR1 SGHTA and CDR2 FQGNSA come from the germline V gene. The CDR3 is 15 residues long.

This clonotype was detected only a few times. The chain links TRBV2 to TRBJ2-5; D gene ambiguous. V gave up 7 bases and J gave up 4 bases, with 10 bases separating them. Per germline, CDR1 SNHLY and CDR2 FYNNEI. CDR3 size: 12 residues. The CDR3 loop is CASNSRSETQYF. The DNA for the CDR3 is TGTGCCAGCAATTCTCGATCAGAGACCCAGTACTTC.

The chain joins TRBV7-6 to TRBJ2-1, with D possibly TRBD2 on 7 matching bases. The CDR3 covers 15 residues. The V end was cut by 1 base, the J end by 9 bases, with 16 bases between. CDR1 is SGHVS and CDR2 is FNYEAQ in the germline V gene. The CDR3 DNA sequence: TGTGCCAGCAGCTTAGGGGGAGGGGGTCCGGGTGAGCAGTTCTTC. Its protein is CASSLGGGGPGEQFF. The variable domain in full, completed from reference TRBV7-6 and TRBJ2-1, reads GAGVSQSPRYKVTKRGQDVALRCDPISGHVSLYWYRQALGQGPEFLTYFNYEAQQDKSGLPNDRFSAERPEGSISTLTIQRTEQRDSAMYRCASSLGGGGPGEQFFGPGTRLTVL.

This clonotype came up a few times. This chain joins TRBV19 and TRBJ1-2; 8 nucleotides agree with TRBD1. With V trimmed by 5 bases and J by 5 bases, 13 bases remained unmatched. This CDR3 is 16 amino acids long. Germline V gene data show CDR1 as LNHDA and CDR2 as SQIVND (reference sequence). The CDR3 protein is CASSDQRRTGKYGYTF. The CDR3, as DNA: TGTGCCAGTAGTGACCAGAGGCGGACAGGGAAATATGGCTACACCTTC. The full variable domain, in which reference TRBV19 and TRBJ1-2 provide the parts outside the CDR3, is DGGITQSPKYLFRKEGQNVTLSCEQNLNHDAMYWYRQDPGQGLRLIYYSQIVNDFQKGDIAEGYSVSREKKESFPLTVTSAQKNPTAFYLCASSDQRRTGKYGYTFGSGTRLTVV.

The rearrangement joins TRBV2 to TRBJ1-6; 8 nucleotides line up with TRBD1. The trim removed 5 bases at V and 2 bases at J, leaving 2 bases unmatched. The germline V gene encodes CDR1 SNHLY and CDR2 FYNNEI. CDR3 size: 15 residues. Here the CDR3 reads CASSPDRAYNSPLHF. The CDR3 DNA is TGTGCCAGCAGTCCGGACAGGGCCTATAATTCACCCCTCCACTTT.

This clonotype came up many times. V and J are TRBV4-1 and TRBJ2-5, with a weak D call TRBD2 (6 bases). V lost 0 bases and J 4 bases, leaving 12 bases between the germline ends. Germline V gives CDR1 MGHRA, CDR2 YSYEKL. This CDR3 is built from 15 residues. The CDR3 loop reads CASSQDGMEGETQYF. The CDR3 DNA reads TGCGCCAGCAGCCAAGACGGGATGGAGGGAGAGACCCAGTACTTC.

This clonotype was recorded a few times. This chain links TRBV7-3 with TRBJ2-5, with 8 bases lining up with TRBD2. Germline CDR1 SGHTA, CDR2 FQGTGA. The V segment lost 2 bases and the J segment 7 bases; nucleotides outside the gene matches: 18. This CDR3 is 18 amino acids long. The CDR3 sequence: CASSLGPLSGGNSGTQYF. The CDR3 nucleotides are TGTGCCAGCAGCTTAGGGCCCCTAAGCGGGGGTAACAGCGGGACCCAGTACTTC.

The V gene is TRBV20-1, the J gene TRBJ2-5; no clear D. The V gene's germline CDR1 is DFQATT and CDR2 SNEGSKA (reference sequence). The V end was cut by 5 bases, the J end by 5 bases, with 12 bases between. This CDR3 spans 12 amino acids. The CDR3 loop reads CSAQKNRETQYF. The DNA of the CDR3 is TGCAGTGCTCAAAAAAACCGGGAGACCCAGTACTTC.

This clonotype was detected a few times. The gene calls are TRBV7-2 and TRBJ1-3; D gene ambiguous. Germline CDR1 and CDR2: SGHTA and FQGNSA. The V and J ends lost 1 base and 5 bases respectively, with 6 bases between them. The CDR3 is 13 residues long. The CDR3 reads CASSLGPRNTIYF. The CDR3 DNA is TGTGCCAGCAGCTTAGGACCGCGAAACACCATATATTTT.

The chain recombines TRBV6-2 or TRBV6-3 with TRBJ2-1; the D gene is possibly TRBD1 (5 bases). The CDR3 runs to 17 residues. Trimming left V 0 bases short and J 3 bases short, with 15 bases between. Germline V gene data show CDR1 as MNHEY and CDR2 as SVGEGT. CDR3 nucleotide sequence: TGTGCCAGCAGTTACTCGGCTCCTCAGGGAATCTACAATGAGCAGTTCTTC. This encodes CASSYSAPQGIYNEQFF.